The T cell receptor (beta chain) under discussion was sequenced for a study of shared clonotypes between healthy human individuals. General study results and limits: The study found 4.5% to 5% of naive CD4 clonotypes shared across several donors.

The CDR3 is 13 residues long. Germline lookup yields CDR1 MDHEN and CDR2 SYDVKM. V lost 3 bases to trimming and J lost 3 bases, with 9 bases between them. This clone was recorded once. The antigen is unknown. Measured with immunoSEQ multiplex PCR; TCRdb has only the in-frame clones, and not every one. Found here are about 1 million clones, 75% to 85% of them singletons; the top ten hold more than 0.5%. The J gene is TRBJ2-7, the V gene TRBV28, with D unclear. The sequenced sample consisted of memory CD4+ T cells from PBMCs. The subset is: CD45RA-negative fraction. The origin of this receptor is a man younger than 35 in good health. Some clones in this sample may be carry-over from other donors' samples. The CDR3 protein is CASSLLSHYEQYF. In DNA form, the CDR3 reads TGTGCCAGCAGTTTGCTCAGCCACTACGAGCAGTACTTC.